The subject of this entry is one T cell receptor (beta chain). This CDR3 has 14 residues. Trimming stripped 2 bases from V and 5 bases from J, with 13 bases between. Germline CDR1 reads MGHRA; CDR2 reads YSYEKL. The source of the sample is a study of shared clonotypes between healthy human individuals. The table came from immunoSEQ multiplex PCR; TCRdb's copy has only in-frame clones and leaves some out. The sample includes millions of clones, approximately 95% of them seen just once. The chain recombines TRBV4-1 with TRBJ2-7; D call uncertain. Sequencing was performed on naive CD4+ T cells from PBMCs. Specified subset: CD45RA+ positively selected. The receptor comes from a man younger than 30 in good health. Some clones in this sample may be carry-over from other donors' samples. In DNA form, the CDR3 reads TGCGCCAGCAGCCAAAGCCCAAGGCAGGACGAGCAGTACTTC. The encoded protein is CASSQSPRQDEQYF.